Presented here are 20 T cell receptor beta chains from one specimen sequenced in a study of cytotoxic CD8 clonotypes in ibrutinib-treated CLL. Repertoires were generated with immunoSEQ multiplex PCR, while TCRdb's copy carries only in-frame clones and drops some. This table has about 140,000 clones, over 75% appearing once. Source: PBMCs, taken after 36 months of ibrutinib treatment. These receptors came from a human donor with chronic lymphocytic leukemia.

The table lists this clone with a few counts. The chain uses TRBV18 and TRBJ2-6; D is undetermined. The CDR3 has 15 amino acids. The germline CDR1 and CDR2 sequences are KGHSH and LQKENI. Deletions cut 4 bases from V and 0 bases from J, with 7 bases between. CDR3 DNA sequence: TGTGCCAGCTCACAACTAAGCTCTGGGGCCAACGTCCTGACTTTC. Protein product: CASSQLSSGANVLTF.

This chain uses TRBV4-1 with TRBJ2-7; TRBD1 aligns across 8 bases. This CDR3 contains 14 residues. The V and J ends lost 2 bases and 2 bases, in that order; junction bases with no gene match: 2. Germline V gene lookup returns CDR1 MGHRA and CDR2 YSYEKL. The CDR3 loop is CASSQWTGTYEQYF. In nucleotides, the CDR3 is TGCGCCAGCAGCCAATGGACAGGGACCTACGAGCAGTACTTC.

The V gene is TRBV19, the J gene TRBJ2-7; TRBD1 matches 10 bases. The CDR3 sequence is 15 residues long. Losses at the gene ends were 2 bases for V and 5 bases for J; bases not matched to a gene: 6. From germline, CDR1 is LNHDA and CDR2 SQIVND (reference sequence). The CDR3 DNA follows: TGTGCCAGTAGTATAAGCGGGACAGGGGCCCACGAGCAGTACTTC. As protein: CASSISGTGAHEQYF.

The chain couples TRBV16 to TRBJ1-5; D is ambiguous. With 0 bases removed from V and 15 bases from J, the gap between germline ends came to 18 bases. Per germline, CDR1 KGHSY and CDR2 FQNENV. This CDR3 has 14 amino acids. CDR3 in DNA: TGTGCCAGCAGCCAATCGCCAGGTTTGGCTCGGCTGCATTTT. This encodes CASSQSPGLARLHF.

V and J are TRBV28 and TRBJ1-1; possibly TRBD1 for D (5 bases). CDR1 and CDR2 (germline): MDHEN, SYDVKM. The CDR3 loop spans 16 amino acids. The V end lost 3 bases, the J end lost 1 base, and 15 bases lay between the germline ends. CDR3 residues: CASSFYSSGPNTEAFF. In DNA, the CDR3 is TGTGCCAGCAGTTTTTATTCATCAGGGCCGAACACTGAAGCTTTCTTT. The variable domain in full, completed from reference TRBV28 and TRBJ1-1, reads DVKVTQSSRYLVKRTGEKVFLECVQDMDHENMFWYRQDPGLGLRLIYFSYDVKMKEKGDIPEGYSVSREKKERFSLILESASTNQTSMYLCASSFYSSGPNTEAFFGQGTRLTVV.

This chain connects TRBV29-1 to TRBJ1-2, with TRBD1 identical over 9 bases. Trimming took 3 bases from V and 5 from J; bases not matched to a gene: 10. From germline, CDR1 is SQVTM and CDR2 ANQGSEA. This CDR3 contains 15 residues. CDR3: CSVDMDRGLGYGYTF. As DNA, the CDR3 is TGCAGCGTTGACATGGACAGGGGCCTGGGGTATGGCTACACCTTC.

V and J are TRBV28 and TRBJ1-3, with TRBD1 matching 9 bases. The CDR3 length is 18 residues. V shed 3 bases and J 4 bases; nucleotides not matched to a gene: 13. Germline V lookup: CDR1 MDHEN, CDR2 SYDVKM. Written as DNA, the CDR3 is TGTGCCAGCAGTTTTTTCTGGGACAGGGAACTGAGAGGAAACACCATATATTTT. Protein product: CASSFFWDRELRGNTIYF.

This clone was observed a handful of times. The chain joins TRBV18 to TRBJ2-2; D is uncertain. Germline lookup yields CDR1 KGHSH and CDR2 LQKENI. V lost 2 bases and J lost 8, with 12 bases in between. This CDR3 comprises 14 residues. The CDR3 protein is CASSPGHTQGELFF. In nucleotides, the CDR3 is TGTGCCAGCTCACCAGGGCATACCCAGGGGGAGCTGTTTTTT.

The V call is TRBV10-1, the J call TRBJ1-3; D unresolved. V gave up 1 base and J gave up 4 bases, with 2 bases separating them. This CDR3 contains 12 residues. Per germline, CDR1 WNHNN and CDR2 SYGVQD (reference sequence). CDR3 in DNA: TGCGCCAGCAGTGAGTTCGGAAACACCATATATTTT. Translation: CASSEFGNTIYF.

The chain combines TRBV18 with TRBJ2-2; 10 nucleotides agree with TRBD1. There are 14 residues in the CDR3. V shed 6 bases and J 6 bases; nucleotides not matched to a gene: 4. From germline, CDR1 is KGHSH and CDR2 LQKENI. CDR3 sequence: CASSLDRGPGELFF. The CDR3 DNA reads TGTGCCAGCTCCCTCGACAGGGGGCCCGGGGAGCTGTTTTTT.

The CDR3 bases are TGTGCCAGCAGAGAGGGCTCCTATGGCTACACCTTC. Encoded protein: CASREGSYGYTF. The chain is built from TRBV6-1 and TRBJ1-2; no firm D call. V lost 6 bases, J lost 4 bases, and 9 bases lay in between. Germline CDR1 and CDR2: MNHNS and SASEGT. The CDR3 has 12 amino acids.

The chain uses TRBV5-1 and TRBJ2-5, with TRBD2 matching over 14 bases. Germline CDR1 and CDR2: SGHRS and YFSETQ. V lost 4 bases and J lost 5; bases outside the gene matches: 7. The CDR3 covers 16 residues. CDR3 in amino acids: CASSAGLAGGGETQYF. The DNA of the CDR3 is TGCGCCAGCAGCGCCGGACTAGCGGGAGGTGGGGAGACCCAGTACTTC.

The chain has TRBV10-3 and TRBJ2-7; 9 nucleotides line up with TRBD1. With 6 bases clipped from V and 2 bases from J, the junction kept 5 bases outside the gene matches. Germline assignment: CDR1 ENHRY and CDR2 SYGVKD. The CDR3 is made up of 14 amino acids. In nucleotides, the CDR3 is TGTGCCATCAGGACCGGGACAGGGACCTACGAGCAGTACTTC. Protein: CAIRTGTGTYEQYF.

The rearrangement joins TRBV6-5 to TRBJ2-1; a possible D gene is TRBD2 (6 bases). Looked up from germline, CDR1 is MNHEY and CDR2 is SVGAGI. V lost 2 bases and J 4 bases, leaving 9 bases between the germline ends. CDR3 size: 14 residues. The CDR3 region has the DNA TGTGCCAGCAGTTACGGGGACTTTTACAATGAGCAGTTCTTC. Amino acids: CASSYGDFYNEQFF.

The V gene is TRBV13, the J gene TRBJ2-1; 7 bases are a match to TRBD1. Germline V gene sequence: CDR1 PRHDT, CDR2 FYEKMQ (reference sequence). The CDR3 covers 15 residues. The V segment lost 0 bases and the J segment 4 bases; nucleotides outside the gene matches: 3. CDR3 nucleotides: TGTGCCAGCAGCTTAGGCCTGGGACAGTACAATGAGCAGTTCTTC. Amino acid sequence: CASSLGLGQYNEQFF.

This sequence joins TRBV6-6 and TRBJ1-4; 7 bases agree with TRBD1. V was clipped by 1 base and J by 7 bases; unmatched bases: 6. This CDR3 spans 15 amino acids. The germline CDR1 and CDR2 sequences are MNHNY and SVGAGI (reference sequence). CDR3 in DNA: TGTGCCAGCAGTTACTTGCGGGACAGACCTGAAAAACTGTTTTTT. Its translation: CASSYLRDRPEKLFF.

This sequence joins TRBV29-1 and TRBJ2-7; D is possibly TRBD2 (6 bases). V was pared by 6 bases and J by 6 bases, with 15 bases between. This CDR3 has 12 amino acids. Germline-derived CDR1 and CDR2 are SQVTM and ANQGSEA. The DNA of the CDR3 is TGCAGCGTCGGGAGCAGGGTTGGCGAGCAGTACTTC. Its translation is CSVGSRVGEQYF.

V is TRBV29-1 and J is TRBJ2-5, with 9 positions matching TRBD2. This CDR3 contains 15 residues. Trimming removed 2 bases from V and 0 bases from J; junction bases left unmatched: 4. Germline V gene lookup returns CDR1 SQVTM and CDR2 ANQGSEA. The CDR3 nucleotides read TGCAGCGTTGAAAGTCTAGCGGGATACCAAGAGACCCAGTACTTC. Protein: CSVESLAGYQETQYF.

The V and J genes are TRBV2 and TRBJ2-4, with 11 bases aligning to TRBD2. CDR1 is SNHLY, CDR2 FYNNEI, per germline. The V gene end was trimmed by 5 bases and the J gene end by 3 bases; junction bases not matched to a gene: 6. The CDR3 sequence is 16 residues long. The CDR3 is CASSLGLAAYKNIQYF. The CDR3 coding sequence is TGTGCCAGCAGTCTGGGACTAGCGGCGTACAAAAACATTCAGTACTTC.

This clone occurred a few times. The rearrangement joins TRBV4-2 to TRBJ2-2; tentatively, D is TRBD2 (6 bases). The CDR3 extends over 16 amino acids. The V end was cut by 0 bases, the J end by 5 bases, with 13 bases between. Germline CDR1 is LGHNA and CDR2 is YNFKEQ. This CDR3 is CASSQEFGLATGELFF. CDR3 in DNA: TGTGCCAGCAGCCAAGAGTTTGGGCTAGCGACCGGGGAGCTGTTTTTT.